Below, 11 T cell receptor beta chains from the same sample are listed, as sequenced in a study of blood T cell repertoires in COVID-19 (TCRdb year 2020). Library generation was performed with the immunoSEQ multiplex PCR assay. TCRdb re-hosts the immuneACCESS table, in-frame sequences only. Its copies lack some clones; in the studies checked, an unresolved V gene accounts for under half of them, and the cause for the rest is not known. The sample table shows 280,000 or so clones, and over 85% are seen once. Less than 3.5% of the sample belongs to the ten largest clones. What was sequenced was PBMCs or T cells enriched from blood (not recorded which). The source is a woman aged 45-60 years who had been exposed to COVID-19.

The V and J genes are TRBV6-5 and TRBJ2-5; no clear D. Germline assignment: CDR1 MNHEY and CDR2 SVGAGI. The CDR3 spans 13 residues. V gave up 7 bases and J gave up 0 bases, with 9 bases separating them. Written as DNA, the CDR3 is TGTGCCAGCAAGAACGGTTACCAAGAGACCCAGTACTTC. This sequence encodes CASKNGYQETQYF.

The chain is built from TRBV7-9 and TRBJ2-1; 13 bases agree with TRBD2. CDR3 length equals 15 residues. The V segment lost 5 bases and the J segment 9 bases; nucleotides outside the gene matches: 7. Per germline, CDR1 SEHNR and CDR2 FQNEAQ (reference sequence). CDR3 residues: CASSQLAGGRSEQFF. The CDR3 DNA follows: TGTGCCAGCAGCCAACTAGCGGGGGGGCGGAGTGAGCAGTTCTTC. Looking up the rest from reference TRBV7-9 and TRBJ2-1 gives the full variable domain: DTGVSQNPRHKITKRGQNVTFRCDPISEHNRLYWYRQTLGQGPEFLTYFQNEAQLEKSRLLSDRFSAERPKGSFSTLEIQRTEQGDSAMYLCASSQLAGGRSEQFFGPGTRLTVL.

The J gene is TRBJ2-2, the V gene TRBV2; 8 nucleotides align to TRBD1. CDR3 length: 17 residues. The germline V gene has CDR1 SNHLY and CDR2 FYNNEI. The V and J ends lost 4 bases and 2 bases, in that order; junction bases with no gene match: 9. The CDR3 DNA reads TGTGCCAGCAGTGTCCCCCGACAGGGGACAAACACCGGGGAGCTGTTTTTT. The encoded protein is CASSVPRQGTNTGELFF. The entire variable domain, with the rest obtained from reference TRBV2 and TRBJ2-2, is as follows: EPEVTQTPSHQVTQMGQEVILRCVPISNHLYFYWYRQILGQKVEFLVSFYNNEISEKSEIFDDQFSVERPDGSNFTLKIRSTKLEDSAMYFCASSVPRQGTNTGELFFGEGSRLTVL.

The chain links TRBV5-1 to TRBJ2-7, with 7 bases matching TRBD1. The germline V gene has CDR1 SGHRS and CDR2 YFSETQ. The CDR3 is made up of 15 amino acids. Trimming at V came to 0 bases and at J to 0 bases, leaving 3 bases not matched to a gene. In DNA form, the CDR3 reads TGCGCCAGCAGCTTGGCGACAGGGTTCTCCTACGAGCAGTACTTC. Translating it yields CASSLATGFSYEQYF.

The chain couples TRBV6-4 to TRBJ1-3; possible D gene TRBD1, 6 bases. Deletions cut 3 bases from V and 0 bases from J, with 12 bases between. The CDR3 runs 16 residues. In germline, CDR1 is MRHNA, CDR2 SNTAGT. DNA of the CDR3: TGTGCCAGCAGTGAGGGACAAAAGAGCTCTGGAAACACCATATATTTT. Translation gives CASSEGQKSSGNTIYF.

V usage is TRBV28 and J usage is TRBJ2-7; 7 bases are a match to TRBD2. This CDR3 region has 14 residues. Germline CDR1 reads MDHEN; CDR2 reads SYDVKM. J lost 5 bases, V lost 10 bases, and 14 bases had no gene match. The CDR3 DNA is TGTGCCATCACCGGGGGGTGGGGTTTGAACGAGCAGTACTTC. It codes for CAITGGWGLNEQYF. Looking up the rest from reference TRBV28 and TRBJ2-7 gives the full variable domain: DVKVTQSSRYLVKRTGEKVFLECVQDMDHENMFWYRQDPGLGLRLIYFSYDVKMKEKGDIPEGYSVSREKKERFSLILESASTNQTSMYLCAITGGWGLNEQYFGPGTRLTVT.

This chain uses TRBV3-1 (or the pseudogene TRBV3-2) with TRBJ1-5; D may be TRBD1 (6 bases). The CDR3 totals 15 residues. Germline assignment: CDR1 LGHDT and CDR2 YNNKEL (reference sequence). Trimming removed 2 bases at V and 3 bases at J, with 11 bases between. The CDR3 DNA follows: TGTGCCAGCAGCCAACGAACAGGGAACAATCAGCCCCAGCATTTT. Translation gives CASSQRTGNNQPQHF.

This sequence joins TRBV19 and TRBJ1-4; unclear D gene. V lost 3 bases to trimming and J lost 7 bases, with 15 bases between them. The CDR3 loop spans 15 amino acids. The germline gives CDR1 LNHDA, CDR2 SQIVND (reference sequence). The CDR3 DNA reads TGTGCCAGTAGTATTCAAGAAGTGCCGGGTGAAAAACTGTTTTTT. It codes for CASSIQEVPGEKLFF.

The chain joins TRBV7-9 to TRBJ1-6; D is possibly TRBD1 (5 bases). V lost 5 bases and J lost 11, with 13 bases in between. The germline V gene has CDR1 SEHNR and CDR2 FQNEAQ (reference sequence). The CDR3 totals 13 residues. This chain's CDR3 is CASSPPGSPPLHF. In DNA form, the CDR3 reads TGTGCCAGCAGCCCCCCAGGGTCCCCACCCCTCCACTTT.

The chain links TRBV5-5 to TRBJ2-2; 11 positions agree with TRBD1. The germline gives CDR1 SGHKS, CDR2 YYEKEE (reference sequence). The CDR3 totals 16 residues. Unmatched junction bases numbered 6, after V lost 4 bases and J lost 4 bases. CDR3 protein: CASSRGQGVATGELFF. The CDR3 coding sequence is TGTGCCAGCAGCCGGGGACAGGGGGTTGCCACCGGGGAGCTGTTTTTT.

The gene calls are TRBV4-1 and TRBJ1-1, with D possibly matching TRBD1 (6 bases). Trimming took 0 bases from V and 0 from J, leaving 14 bases between them. This CDR3 is built from 17 residues. Per germline, CDR1 MGHRA and CDR2 YSYEKL. The CDR3 nucleotides are TGCGCCAGCAGCCAAGAAGACAGGAATCTCATGAACACTGAAGCTTTCTTT. Protein sequence: CASSQEDRNLMNTEAFF.